The present T cell receptor beta chain was sequenced within a study of blood T cell repertoires in COVID-19. Clones were read by immunoSEQ multiplex PCR, and TCRdb kept only the in-frame ones, dropping some. Of approximately 490,000 clones listed, less than 90% are singletons. The V end lost 6 bases, the J end lost 3 bases, and 24 bases lay between the germline ends. The CDR3 contains 17 residues. From germline, CDR1 is SGHAT and CDR2 FQNNGV. Resolution of symptoms, clearance, or two negative PCRs was present in recovered Cohort 3 donors. The sequencing sample was made of PBMCs or T cells enriched from blood (not recorded which). The chain couples TRBV11-2 to TRBJ2-7; D possibly corresponds to TRBD2 (7 bases). The clonotype originates from a woman aged 55-70 years who had recovered from COVID-19. Here the CDR3 reads CASRGGGGSEKVYEQYF. CDR3 coding DNA: TGTGCCAGCAGGGGCGGGGGCGGTTCGGAGAAGGTCTACGAGCAGTACTTC.